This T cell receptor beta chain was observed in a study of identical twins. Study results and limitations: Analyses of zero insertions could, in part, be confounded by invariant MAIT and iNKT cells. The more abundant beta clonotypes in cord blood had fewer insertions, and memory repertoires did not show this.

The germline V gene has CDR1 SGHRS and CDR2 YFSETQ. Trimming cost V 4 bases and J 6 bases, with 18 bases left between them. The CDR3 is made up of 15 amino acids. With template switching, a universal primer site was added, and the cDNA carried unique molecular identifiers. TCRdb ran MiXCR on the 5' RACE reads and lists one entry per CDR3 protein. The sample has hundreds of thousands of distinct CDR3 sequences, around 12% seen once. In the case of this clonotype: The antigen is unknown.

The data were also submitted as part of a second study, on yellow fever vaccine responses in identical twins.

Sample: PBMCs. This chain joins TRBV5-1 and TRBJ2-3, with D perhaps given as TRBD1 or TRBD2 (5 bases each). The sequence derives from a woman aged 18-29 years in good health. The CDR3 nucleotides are TGCGCCAGCAGCGAAGGGTCGTCGTGGGGGGATACGCAGTATTTT. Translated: CASSEGSSWGDTQYF.